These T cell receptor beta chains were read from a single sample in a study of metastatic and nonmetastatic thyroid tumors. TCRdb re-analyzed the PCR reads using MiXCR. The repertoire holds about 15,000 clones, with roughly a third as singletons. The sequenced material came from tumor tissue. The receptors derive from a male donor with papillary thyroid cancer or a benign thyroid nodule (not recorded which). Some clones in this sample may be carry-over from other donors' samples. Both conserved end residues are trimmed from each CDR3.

cdr3_aa: ASSQGRAPDTQY
v_call: TRBV4-2
j_call: TRBJ2-3

cdr3_aa: ATSRPRQPETQY
v_call: TRBV15
j_call: TRBJ2-5

cdr3_aa: ATSRGRDRGSYEQY
v_call: TRBV15
j_call: TRBJ2-7

cdr3_aa: ASSDYEQF
v_call: TRBV2
j_call: TRBJ2-1

cdr3_aa: ASSWTGTGDTEAF
v_call: TRBV5-1
j_call: TRBJ1-1

cdr3_aa: ASSGSSGGPPYNEQF
v_call: TRBV2
j_call: TRBJ2-1

cdr3_aa: SARVGWGASYEQY
v_call: TRBV20-1
j_call: TRBJ2-7

cdr3_aa: SARDLQPRPGGLSTDTQY
v_call: TRBV20-1
j_call: TRBJ2-3

cdr3_aa: ASSLGGVGYT
v_call: TRBV11-2
j_call: TRBJ1-2

cdr3_aa: ASSWTQYNEQF
v_call: TRBV5-1
j_call: TRBJ2-1

cdr3_aa: ASSLLAGTAREQY
v_call: TRBV7-8
j_call: TRBJ2-7

cdr3_aa: ASRVQVSNYVYT
v_call: TRBV2
j_call: TRBJ1-2

cdr3_aa: ASAHNPGEKLF
v_call: TRBV3-1
j_call: TRBJ1-4

cdr3_aa: ACRIDRANSPLH
v_call: TRBV2
j_call: TRBJ1-6

cdr3_aa: ASSPRTGTPSGANVLT
v_call: TRBV12-3/TRBV12-4
j_call: TRBJ2-6

cdr3_aa: SARDAYSSYNEQF
v_call: TRBV20-1
j_call: TRBJ2-1

cdr3_aa: ASSHAEGAPGNTIN
v_call: TRBV4-1
j_call: TRBJ1-3

cdr3_aa: AGNDQGIGNTIY
v_call: TRBV6-1
j_call: TRBJ1-3

cdr3_aa: ASSPLRDGTYEQY
v_call: TRBV7-8
j_call: TRBJ2-7

cdr3_aa: ASSHLSGALEQY
v_call: TRBV3-1
j_call: TRBJ2-7

cdr3_aa: SVACPADGNTIY
v_call: TRBV29-1
j_call: TRBJ1-3

cdr3_aa: ASSQGTAVTEQY
v_call: TRBV3-1
j_call: TRBJ2-7

cdr3_aa: ASSPDGGGYGYT
v_call: TRBV5-1
j_call: TRBJ1-2

cdr3_aa: ASIRFLRGAGEQF
v_call: TRBV6-1
j_call: TRBJ2-1

cdr3_aa: ASSVGAANTEAF
v_call: TRBV10-1
j_call: TRBJ1-1

cdr3_aa: ASSQDRRQEETQY
v_call: TRBV4-2
j_call: TRBJ2-5

cdr3_aa: ASSPQPQGRNSPLH
v_call: TRBV18
j_call: TRBJ1-6

cdr3_aa: ASSYEQGISHEQY
v_call: TRBV6-5
j_call: TRBJ2-7

cdr3_aa: ASSQFRRNTGELF
v_call: TRBV16
j_call: TRBJ2-2

cdr3_aa: ASSFSTGGETQY
v_call: TRBV7-7
j_call: TRBJ2-5

cdr3_aa: ASSLGWGQTH
v_call: TRBV5-6
j_call: TRBJ2-7

cdr3_aa: ASRQLAGDYEQY
v_call: TRBV3-1
j_call: TRBJ2-7

cdr3_aa: ASSQSTAYLPQH
v_call: TRBV3-1
j_call: TRBJ1-5

cdr3_aa: ASSEGNQPQH
v_call: TRBV25-1
j_call: TRBJ1-5

cdr3_aa: ASSYSLGRSGTEAF
v_call: TRBV6-6
j_call: TRBJ1-1

cdr3_aa: ASTQVLWSYEQY
v_call: TRBV11-3
j_call: TRBJ2-7

cdr3_aa: ASSLTWTSGGASYNEQF
v_call: TRBV4-1
j_call: TRBJ2-1

cdr3_aa: AWSVQGNQPQH
v_call: TRBV30
j_call: TRBJ1-5

cdr3_aa: ASSLRDRGVNEKLF
v_call: TRBV7-9
j_call: TRBJ1-4

cdr3_aa: ASSTGTRGEQF
v_call: TRBV11-2
j_call: TRBJ2-1

cdr3_aa: SAGGLSGEAYNEQF
v_call: TRBV20-1
j_call: TRBJ2-1

cdr3_aa: ASSLELAATYNEQF
v_call: TRBV5-1
j_call: TRBJ2-1

cdr3_aa: ASSIVAGEVNEQF
v_call: TRBV19
j_call: TRBJ2-1

cdr3_aa: ASSGTSGSSYDQY
v_call: TRBV6-1
j_call: TRBJ2-7

cdr3_aa: AILQGQETQY
v_call: TRBV7-9
j_call: TRBJ2-5

cdr3_aa: SVPFRDNTEAF
v_call: TRBV29-1
j_call: TRBJ1-1

cdr3_aa: ASIQEGVNSPLH
v_call: TRBV3-1
j_call: TRBJ1-6

cdr3_aa: ASSGGTSGNTIY
v_call: TRBV5-1
j_call: TRBJ1-3